These 6 T cell receptor beta chains originate from one sample sequenced in a study of blood T cell repertoires in COVID-19. Libraries were prepared by immunoSEQ multiplex PCR; TCRdb keeps only in-frame clonotypes and omits some of them. In the table there are about 13,000 clones, roughly 89% of which are singletons. The specimen was peripheral blood. These receptors were taken from a human donor with active COVID-19. The donor label of this sample is uncertain.

The chain joins TRBV6-1 to TRBJ1-1, with D possibly TRBD1 on 6 matching bases. V lost 2 bases and J 7 bases, leaving 14 bases between the germline ends. The CDR3 is 14 residues long. Germline V gives CDR1 MNHNS, CDR2 SASEGT. The CDR3 DNA reads TGTGCCAGCAGTGAATGGTCAGGACAGATTGAAGCTTTCTTT. Translation: CASSEWSGQIEAFF.

The V call is TRBV5-1, the J call TRBJ1-1; perhaps TRBD1 as D (6 bases). This CDR3 has 17 amino acids. Germline V gene lookup returns CDR1 SGHRS and CDR2 YFSETQ. Trimming removed 0 bases from V and 4 bases from J, with 19 bases in between. The CDR3 loop is CASSLAWTVFEGTEAFF. CDR3 nucleotides: TGCGCCAGCAGCTTGGCTTGGACAGTTTTCGAGGGCACTGAAGCTTTCTTT.

This sequence joins TRBV18 and TRBJ1-2, with D possibly matching TRBD1 (5 bases). The germline gives CDR1 KGHSH, CDR2 LQKENI. Trimming shortened V by 3 bases and J by 6 bases, and 11 bases separated the two germline ends. The CDR3 spans 13 residues. The CDR3 nucleotides are TGTGCCAGCTCACCGCAGGGAGGGGATGGCTACACCTTC. It encodes CASSPQGGDGYTF.

The rearrangement links TRBV9 to TRBJ2-3; a possible D gene is TRBD2 (6 bases). Germline assignment: CDR1 SGDLS and CDR2 YYNGEE. This CDR3 has 14 residues. V shed 4 bases and J shed 0 bases, with 9 bases lying between them. The CDR3, as DNA: TGTGCCAGCAGCCGGGACTCCAGCACAGATACGCAGTATTTT. Translating gives CASSRDSSTDTQYF.

The genes are TRBV7-2 and TRBJ1-1, with 7 nucleotides matching TRBD1. V gave up 1 base and J gave up 1 base; unmatched junction bases: 15. Germline V lookup: CDR1 SGHTA, CDR2 FQGNSA. The CDR3 extends over 19 amino acids. CDR3 coding DNA: TGTGCCAGCAGCTTAGGTTTACCGACGGGGGACAGAAGGAACACTGAAGCTTTCTTT. Protein: CASSLGLPTGDRRNTEAFF.

The chain carries TRBV28 and TRBJ1-5; 8 bases line up with TRBD1. V trimming: 6 bases; J trimming: 7 bases; junction bases outside the gene matches: 14. CDR1 is MDHEN, CDR2 SYDVKM, per germline. CDR3 size: 16 residues. The CDR3 DNA follows: TGTGCCAGCAGCCGTCGACTCCTGACAGGGGACCAGCCCCAGCATTTT. As protein: CASSRRLLTGDQPQHF.